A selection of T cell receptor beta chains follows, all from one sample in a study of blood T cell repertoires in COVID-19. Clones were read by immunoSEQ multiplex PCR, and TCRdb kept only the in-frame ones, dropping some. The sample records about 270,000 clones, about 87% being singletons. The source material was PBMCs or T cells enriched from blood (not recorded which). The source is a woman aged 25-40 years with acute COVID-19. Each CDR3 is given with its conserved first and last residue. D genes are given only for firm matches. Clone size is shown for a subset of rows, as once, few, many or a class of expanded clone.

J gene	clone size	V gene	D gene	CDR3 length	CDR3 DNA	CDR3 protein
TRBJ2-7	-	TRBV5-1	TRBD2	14	TGCGCCAGCAGCCCGACTAGCGGGAGTTACGAGCAGTACTTC	CASSPTSGSYEQYF
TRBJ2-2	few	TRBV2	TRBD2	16	TGTGCCAGCAGTGACTCTAGCGGGATGGTATCCGGGGAGCTGTTTTTT	CASSDSSGMVSGELFF
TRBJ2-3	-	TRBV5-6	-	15	TGTGCCAGCAGCTTGAGGAGTAGCGGTTATCATACGCAGTATTTT	CASSLRSSGYHTQYF
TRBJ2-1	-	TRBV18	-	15	TGTGCCAGCTCAGCCCAGGGGGGCTCCTACAATGAGCAGTTCTTC	CASSAQGGSYNEQFF
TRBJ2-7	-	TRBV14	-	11	TGTGCCAGCAGCCAAGTGAACAGGGTATACTTC	CASSQVNRVYF
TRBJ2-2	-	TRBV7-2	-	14	TGTGCCAGCAGCTTAGGACTACGCACCGGGGAGCTGTTTTTT	CASSLGLRTGELFF
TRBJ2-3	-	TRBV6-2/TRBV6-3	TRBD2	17	TGTGCCAGCAGTGCTAGACTAGCCGGAGATGGGACAGATACGCAGTATTTT	CASSARLAGDGTDTQYF
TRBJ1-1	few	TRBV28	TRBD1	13	TGTGCCAGCAGAAAGACAGGGGGCACTGAAGCTTTCTTT	CASRKTGGTEAFF
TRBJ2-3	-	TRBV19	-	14	TGTGCCAGTAGTCCCGTGGCTAGCACAGATACGCAGTATTTT	CASSPVASTDTQYF
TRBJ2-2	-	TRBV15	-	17	TGTGCCACCAGCAGAGAGGTTGAGTCCCGGGGCACCGGGGAGCTGTTTTTT	CATSREVESRGTGELFF
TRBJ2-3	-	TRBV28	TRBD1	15	TGTGCCAGCAGTTTACGTCAGGGGGCAATAGATACGCAGTATTTT	CASSLRQGAIDTQYF
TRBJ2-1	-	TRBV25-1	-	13	TGTGCCAGCAGTGAGCATACGAACGGTGAGCAGTTCTTC	CASSEHTNGEQFF
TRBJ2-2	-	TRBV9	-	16	TGTGCCAGCAGCGTAGCGGGGAGAGGGAACACCGGGGAGCTGTTTTTT	CASSVAGRGNTGELFF
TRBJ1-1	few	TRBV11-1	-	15	TGTGCCAGCAGCTTAGGTCTGGTCATAGACACTGAAGCTTTCTTT	CASSLGLVIDTEAFF
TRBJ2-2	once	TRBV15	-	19	TGTGCCACCAGCAGAGATGTGAGGGTGGTTTCCCCCTACACCGGGGAGCTGTTTTTT	CATSRDVRVVSPYTGELFF
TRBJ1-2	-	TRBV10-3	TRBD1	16	TGTGCCATCAGTCCTTCTAGGGACAGCATCCAGACTGGCTACACCTTC	CAISPSRDSIQTGYTF